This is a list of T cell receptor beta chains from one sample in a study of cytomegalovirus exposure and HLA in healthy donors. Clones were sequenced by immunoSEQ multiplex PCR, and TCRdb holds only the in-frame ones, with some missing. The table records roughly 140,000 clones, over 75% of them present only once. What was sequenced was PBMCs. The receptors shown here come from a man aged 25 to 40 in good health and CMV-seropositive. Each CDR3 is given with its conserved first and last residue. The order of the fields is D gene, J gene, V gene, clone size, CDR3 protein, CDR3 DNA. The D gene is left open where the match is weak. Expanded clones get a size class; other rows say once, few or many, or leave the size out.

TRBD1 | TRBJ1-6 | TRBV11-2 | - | CASSLDLDRGNSPLHF | TGTGCCAGCAGCTTAGATCTCGACAGGGGGAATTCACCCCTCCACTTT
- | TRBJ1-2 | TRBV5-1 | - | CASSLEGGNYGYTF | TGCGCCAGCAGCTTGGAGGGCGGGAACTATGGCTACACCTTC
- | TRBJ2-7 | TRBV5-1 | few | CASGDLVEDEQYF | TGCGCCAGCGGCGACCTGGTGGAGGACGAGCAGTACTTC
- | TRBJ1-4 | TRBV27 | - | CASRRTGSEKLFF | TGTGCCAGCAGACGAACAGGGAGTGAAAAACTGTTTTTT
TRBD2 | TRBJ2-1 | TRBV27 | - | CASSLFGLARAFGNEQFF | TGTGCCAGCAGTTTGTTCGGACTAGCAAGAGCCTTCGGGAATGAGCAGTTCTTC
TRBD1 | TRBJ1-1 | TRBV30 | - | CAWTRDRGRAEAFF | TGTGCCTGGACCAGGGACAGGGGGAGGGCTGAAGCTTTCTTT
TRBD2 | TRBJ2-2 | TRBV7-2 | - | CASSFPGTSLPGELFF | TGTGCCAGCAGCTTCCCCGGGACTAGCCTCCCCGGGGAGCTGTTTTTT
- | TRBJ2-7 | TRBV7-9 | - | CASSLGPLTGEQYF | TGTGCCAGCAGCTTAGGGCCCCTGACGGGCGAGCAGTACTTC
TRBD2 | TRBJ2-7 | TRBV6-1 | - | CASSEQGLAGGPHEQYF | TGTGCCAGCAGTGAACAGGGACTAGCGGGGGGGCCCCACGAGCAGTACTTC
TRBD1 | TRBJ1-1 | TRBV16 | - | CASSLNRDRAFF | TGTGCCAGCAGCCTAAACCGGGACAGAGCTTTCTTT
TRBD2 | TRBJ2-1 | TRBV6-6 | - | CASSYGTSNNEQFF | TGTGCCAGCAGTTACGGGACTAGTAACAATGAGCAGTTCTTC
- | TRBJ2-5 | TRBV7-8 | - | CASSFVAETQYF | TGTGCCAGCAGCTTCGTAGCGGAGACCCAGTACTTC
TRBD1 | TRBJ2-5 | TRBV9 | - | CASSSGQGWGETQYF | TGTGCCAGCAGCTCGGGACAGGGATGGGGAGAGACCCAGTACTTC
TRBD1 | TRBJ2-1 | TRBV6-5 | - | CASSLTGDRGPNEQFF | TGTGCCAGCAGTTTAACAGGCGACAGGGGGCCGAATGAGCAGTTCTTC
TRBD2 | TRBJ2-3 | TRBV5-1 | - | CASRETSGVGTQYF | TGCGCCAGCCGCGAGACTAGCGGGGTGGGTACGCAGTATTTT
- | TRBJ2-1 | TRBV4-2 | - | CASSQDQQARDNEQFF | TGTGCCAGCAGCCAAGATCAACAGGCCCGGGACAATGAGCAGTTCTTC
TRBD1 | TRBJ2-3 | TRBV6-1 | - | CASSGSRGHTDTQYF | TGTGCCAGCAGTGGGAGCAGGGGGCACACAGATACGCAGTATTTT
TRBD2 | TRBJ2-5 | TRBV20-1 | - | CSASGRETQYF | TGCAGTGCTAGCGGGAGGGAGACCCAGTACTTC
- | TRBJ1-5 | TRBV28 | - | CASTRGIWPQHF | TGTGCCAGCACTCGAGGGATCTGGCCCCAGCATTTT
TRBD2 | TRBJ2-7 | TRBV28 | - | CASSPGSSGSYEQYF | TGTGCCAGCAGCCCCGGGTCTAGCGGGAGCTACGAGCAGTACTTC
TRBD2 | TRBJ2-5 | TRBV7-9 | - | CASSPGTSGTPQETQYF | TGTGCCAGCAGCCCTGGGACTAGCGGGACCCCCCAAGAGACCCAGTACTTC
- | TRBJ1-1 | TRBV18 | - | CASSLGRENFNTEAFF | TGTGCCAGCTCACTCGGAAGGGAGAATTTCAACACTGAAGCTTTCTTT
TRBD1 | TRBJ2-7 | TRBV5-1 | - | CASSLTGGYEQYF | TGCGCCAGCAGCCTGACAGGGGGTTACGAGCAGTACTTC
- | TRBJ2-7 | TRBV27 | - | CASSPTGLREQYF | TGTGCCAGCAGTCCTACAGGCCTTCGGGAGCAGTACTTC
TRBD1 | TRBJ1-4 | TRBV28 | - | CASIPGTVSEKLFF | TGTGCCAGCATCCCCGGGACAGTTTCCGAAAAACTGTTTTTT
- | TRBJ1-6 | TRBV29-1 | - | CSVFSVTPLHF | TGCAGCGTTTTTTCAGTTACCCCCCTCCACTTT
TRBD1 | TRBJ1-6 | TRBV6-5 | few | CASSYSRGLNSPLHF | TGTGCCAGCAGTTACTCGAGGGGGCTGAATTCACCCCTCCACTTT
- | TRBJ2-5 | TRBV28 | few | CASSPPLETQYF | TGTGCCAGCAGTCCTCCCTTGGAGACCCAGTACTTC
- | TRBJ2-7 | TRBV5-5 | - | CASTLRAGGTYEQYF | TGTGCCAGCACCTTAAGGGCAGGGGGGACCTACGAGCAGTACTTC
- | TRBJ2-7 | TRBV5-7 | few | CASSLELAGYEQYF | TGTGCCAGCAGCTTGGAACTAGCCGGCTACGAGCAGTACTTC
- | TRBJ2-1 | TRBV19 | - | CASSQAGIYNEQFF | TGTGCCAGTAGTCAGGCGGGGATCTACAATGAGCAGTTCTTC
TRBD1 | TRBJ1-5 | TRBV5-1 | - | CASSTSKTGNNQPQHF | TGCGCCAGCAGCACCTCAAAGACAGGGAACAATCAGCCCCAGCATTTT
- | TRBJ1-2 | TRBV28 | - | CASSLRGLYGYTF | TGTGCCAGCAGTTTAAGGGGTCTTTATGGCTACACCTTC
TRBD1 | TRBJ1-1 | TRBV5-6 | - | CASSPDRGLTEAFF | TGTGCCAGCAGCCCGGACAGGGGGCTAACTGAAGCTTTCTTT
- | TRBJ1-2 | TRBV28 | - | CASSPPGQSYGYTF | TGTGCCAGCAGTCCCCCTGGACAGTCCTATGGCTACACCTTC
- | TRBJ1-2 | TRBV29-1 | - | CSVASRAGYTF | TGCAGCGTTGCCAGTAGAGCGGGCTACACCTTC
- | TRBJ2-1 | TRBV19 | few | CASSTGSAYNEQFF | TGTGCCAGTTCAACAGGGTCCGCCTACAATGAGCAGTTCTTC
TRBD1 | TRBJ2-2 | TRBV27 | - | CASRRDRNTGELFF | TGTGCCAGCCGCCGGGACAGGAACACCGGGGAGCTGTTTTTT
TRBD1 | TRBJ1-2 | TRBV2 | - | CASSRGQGDGYTF | TGTGCCAGCAGTCGTGGACAGGGGGATGGCTACACCTTC
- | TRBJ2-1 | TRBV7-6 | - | CASSLNQGLNEQFF | TGTGCCAGCAGCTTAAACCAGGGCCTCAATGAGCAGTTCTTC
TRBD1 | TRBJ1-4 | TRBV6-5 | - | CASSRTWDSFEKLFF | TGTGCCAGCAGCCGAACCTGGGACAGTTTTGAAAAACTGTTTTTT